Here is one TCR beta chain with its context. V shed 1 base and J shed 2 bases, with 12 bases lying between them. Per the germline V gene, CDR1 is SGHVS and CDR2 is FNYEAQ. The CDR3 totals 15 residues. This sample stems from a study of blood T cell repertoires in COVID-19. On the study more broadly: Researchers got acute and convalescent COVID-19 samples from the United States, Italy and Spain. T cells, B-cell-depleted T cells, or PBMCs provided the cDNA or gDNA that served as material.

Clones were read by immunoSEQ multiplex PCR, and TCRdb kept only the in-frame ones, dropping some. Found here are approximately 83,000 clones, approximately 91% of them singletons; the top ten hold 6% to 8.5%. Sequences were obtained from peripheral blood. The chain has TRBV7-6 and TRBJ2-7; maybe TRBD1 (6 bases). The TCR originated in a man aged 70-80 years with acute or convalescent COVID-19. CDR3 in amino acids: CASSLESGVAYEQYF. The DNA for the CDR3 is TGTGCCAGCAGCTTAGAGTCAGGGGTCGCCTACGAGCAGTACTTC.